These T cell receptor beta chains were read from a single sample in a study of early T cells in non-severe SARS-CoV-2 infection. TCRdb independently ran MiXCR on the 5' RACE reads; one entry per CDR3 protein. The table lists fewer than 35,000 distinct CDR3 sequences, roughly 4.4% of them singletons, with approximately 10% in the top ten. Sample: whole blood. The source of these receptors is an adult who was a healthcare worker with PCR-confirmed SARS-CoV-2 infection or an uninfected control (not recorded which). Each CDR3 is given with its conserved first and last residue. The order of the fields is J gene, D gene, clone size, CDR3 length, V gene, CDR3 protein, CDR3 DNA. The D gene is left open where the match is weak. Where a row states a size, it is once, few, many or the class of an expanded clone; other rows omit it.

>TRBJ2-3|NA|many|13|TRBV20-1
CSSPDQVSDTQYF
TGCAGCTCCCCGGATCAGGTGTCAGATACGCAGTATTTT
>TRBJ1-5|NA|many|14|TRBV6-6
CASSYPEGGQPQHF
TGTGCCAGCAGTTACCCGGAGGGAGGCCAGCCCCAGCATTTT
>TRBJ1-4|TRBD1|many|13|TRBV29-1
CSVPGQGHEKLFF
TGCAGCGTTCCGGGACAGGGACATGAAAAACTGTTTTTT
>TRBJ2-5|NA|NA|14|TRBV10-3
CAIRTDREGETQYF
TGTGCCATCAGGACGGACAGGGAGGGAGAGACCCAGTACTTC
>TRBJ2-7|NA|many|15|TRBV12-5
CASGLVPKDSYEQYF
TGTGCTAGTGGTTTGGTACCCAAAGACAGCTACGAGCAGTACTTC
>TRBJ2-5|TRBD1|NA|15|TRBV5-4
CASSFSTGQGQTQYF
TGTGCCAGCAGCTTCTCTACAGGACAGGGGCAGACCCAGTACTTC
>TRBJ2-3|NA|NA|14|TRBV28
CASSSNSGADTQYF
TGTGCCAGCAGTTCCAACTCAGGGGCAGATACGCAGTATTTT
>TRBJ2-5|NA|many|13|TRBV2
CASSGAGVVDQYF
TGTGCCAGCTCGGGGGCCGGGGTGGTGGACCAGTACTTC
>TRBJ2-1|NA|many|14|TRBV20-1
CSASDGGGPGEQFF
TGCAGTGCTAGTGACGGGGGAGGCCCGGGTGAGCAGTTCTTC
>TRBJ2-2|NA|many|11|TRBV7-9
CASKNTGELFF
TGTGCCAGCAAAAACACCGGGGAGCTGTTTTTT
>TRBJ2-3|NA|many|15|TRBV18
CASSPDDGESDTQYF
TGTGCCAGCTCACCCGATGATGGGGAGTCAGATACGCAGTATTTT
>TRBJ2-1|TRBD1|many|16|TRBV10-3
CAISGSWTGGYNEQFF
TGTGCCATCAGTGGGTCGTGGACAGGGGGATACAATGAGCAGTTCTTC